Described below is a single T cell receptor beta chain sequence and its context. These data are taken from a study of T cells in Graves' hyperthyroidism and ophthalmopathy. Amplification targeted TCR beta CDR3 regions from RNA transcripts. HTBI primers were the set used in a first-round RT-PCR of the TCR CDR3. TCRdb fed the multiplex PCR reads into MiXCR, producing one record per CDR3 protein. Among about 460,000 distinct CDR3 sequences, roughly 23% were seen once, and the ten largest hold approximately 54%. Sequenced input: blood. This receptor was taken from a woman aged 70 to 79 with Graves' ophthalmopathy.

The CDR3 spells CASRNGGAYEQYF. The CDR3 DNA reads as TGTGCCAGCAGAAACGGCGGGGCCTACGAGCAGTACTTC. The chain recombines TRBV27 with TRBJ2-7, with a possible D match to TRBD2 (6 bases). With 6 bases removed from V and 2 bases from J, the gap between germline ends came to 11 bases. The germline gives CDR1 MNHEY, CDR2 SMNVEV (reference sequence). CDR3 length: 13 residues.